These T cell receptor beta chains were read from a single sample in a study of graft-versus-host responses after intestinal transplantation. Which antigens these TCRs recognize remains unknown. This table comes from immunoSEQ multiplex PCR, and its TCRdb copy is limited to in-frame clones, with some not included. Counted here are over 100,000 clones, 85% to 95% occurring once; the ten biggest clones make up 0.95% to 1.5%. The sample here was unstimulated CD8+ T cells sorted from spleen or lymph node cells, taken before transplant. Receptors were obtained from a human donor who was the organ donor for an intestinal transplant. CDR3s include the opening cysteine and the closing phenylalanine or tryptophan. A D gene is named only where the DNA matches it firmly. Only some rows state a clone size, as once, few, many or a class for expanded clones.

DNA,CDR3,V,J,size,D
TGCGCCAGCAGCCAAGTTGACAGGGGCTATGGCTACACCTTC,CASSQVDRGYGYTF,TRBV4-1,TRBJ1-2,-,TRBD1
TGTGCCAGCAGCTCGGGAGCCAGGTCGGACGAGCAGTACTTC,CASSSGARSDEQYF,TRBV7-6,TRBJ2-7,-,-
TGTGCCAGCAGTCCCGGGACAGGGGCCAACGAGCAGTACTTC,CASSPGTGANEQYF,TRBV6-1,TRBJ2-7,-,TRBD1
TGTGCCACCAGCAGAGATGGCACTAGCGGGAGGGCCAGGTACTTC,CATSRDGTSGRARYF,TRBV15,TRBJ2-7,-,TRBD2
TGTGCCAGCAGCTCAACCAAGGACTCTCACTCCTACGAGCAGTACTTC,CASSSTKDSHSYEQYF,TRBV7-9,TRBJ2-7,-,-
TGTGCCAGTAGTCTATGGACTAGCGGGAGCAATGAGCAGTTCTTC,CASSLWTSGSNEQFF,TRBV19,TRBJ2-1,-,TRBD2
TGCGCCAGCAGCTTGGGGGACAGAGGTTCAGCTAACTATGGCTACACCTTC,CASSLGDRGSANYGYTF,TRBV5-1,TRBJ1-2,-,TRBD1
TGTGCCAGCAGTTACAGTACCGCCACAGATACGCAGTATTTT,CASSYSTATDTQYF,TRBV11-2,TRBJ2-3,-,-
TGTGCCAGCAGCCCACACGAGGGGGCGGGCCTGAGCTCCTACAATGAGCAGTTCTTC,CASSPHEGAGLSSYNEQFF,TRBV9,TRBJ2-1,-,TRBD1
TGTGCCAGCAGTGGGTACGGGACTAGCGACAATGAGCAGTTCTTC,CASSGYGTSDNEQFF,TRBV25-1,TRBJ2-1,-,TRBD2
TGCGCCAGCAGCCTGAGCGGGAGTCGGTACAATGAGCAGTTCTTC,CASSLSGSRYNEQFF,TRBV5-1,TRBJ2-1,-,TRBD2
TGTGCCAGCAGGTTGGGACCTAGAGATACGCAGTATTTT,CASRLGPRDTQYF,TRBV27,TRBJ2-3,-,-
TGTGCCAGCAGTGAGGCAGTTAAAGAGACCCAGTACTTC,CASSEAVKETQYF,TRBV6-4,TRBJ2-5,once,-
TGTGCCAGCAGTTTATGGGGAGGTACCGGTACGCAGTATTTT,CASSLWGGTGTQYF,TRBV27,TRBJ2-3,few,-
TGTGCCAGCAGTGAGGCAGGGGGCCCCTACGAGCAGTACTTC,CASSEAGGPYEQYF,TRBV27,TRBJ2-7,once,TRBD1
TGTGCCAGCAGCTTCGGACTTTACAATGAGCAGTTCTTC,CASSFGLYNEQFF,TRBV11-2,TRBJ2-1,once,-
TGCGCCAGCAGCCAATCGGGCTCTGGAAACACCATATATTTT,CASSQSGSGNTIYF,TRBV4-1,TRBJ1-3,-,-
TGTGCCAGCAGCTTAGGTTTCGTGAGAATGATCGCCGGGGAGCTGTTTTTT,CASSLGFVRMIAGELFF,TRBV7-9,TRBJ2-2,-,-
TGCGCCAGCAGCTTGGCATTAGCGGCCCAAGAGACCCAGTACTTC,CASSLALAAQETQYF,TRBV5-1,TRBJ2-5,-,-
TGTGCCAGCAGCGTCGTCGCGGCCCAGACAACGCAGTATTTT,CASSVVAAQTTQYF,TRBV28,TRBJ2-3,-,-
TGTGCCAGCAGTGAGTCCCCGAATCTCTACGCAGATACGCAGTATTTT,CASSESPNLYADTQYF,TRBV6-1,TRBJ2-3,-,-
TGTGCCAGCAGCTCCGTTTACCTATCCTACGAGCAGTACTTC,CASSSVYLSYEQYF,TRBV7-9,TRBJ2-7,once,-
TGTGCCAGCAGCTTCTCGCAGGGAACCTACGAGCAGTACTTC,CASSFSQGTYEQYF,TRBV5-5,TRBJ2-7,-,-
TGCGCCAGCAGCTTCGGATACTACGAGCAGTACTTC,CASSFGYYEQYF,TRBV5-1,TRBJ2-7,-,-
TGTGCCAGCAGTTACCTCTTGACAGGAGCCTACGAGCAGTACTTC,CASSYLLTGAYEQYF,TRBV6-6,TRBJ2-7,-,-
TGTGCCAGCAGTTACTCGAGGGGGGGCCTGGAGCAGTACTTC,CASSYSRGGLEQYF,TRBV6-5,TRBJ2-7,-,-
TGTGCCAGCAAGACAGGGAGGAATGAAAAACTGTTTTTT,CASKTGRNEKLFF,TRBV19,TRBJ1-4,-,TRBD1
TGTGCCAGTAGTATAGATCTCTTCACCGAAAACTATGGCTACACCTTC,CASSIDLFTENYGYTF,TRBV19,TRBJ1-2,-,-
TGTGCCAGCAGCTTGGAGGCTAGCCTTCAAGAGACCCAGTACTTC,CASSLEASLQETQYF,TRBV5-5,TRBJ2-5,-,-
TGTGCCAGCAGCCAAGAAGCCTTACAGGGCTATGGCTACACCTTC,CASSQEALQGYGYTF,TRBV4-2,TRBJ1-2,-,-
TGTGCCAGCAGCCCAGCGGGACTAGCTGACAGACAGTACTTC,CASSPAGLADRQYF,TRBV7-9,TRBJ2-4,-,TRBD2
TGTGCCAGTAGTATAGCAGGGGAGGACAATCAGCCCCAGCATTTT,CASSIAGEDNQPQHF,TRBV19,TRBJ1-5,-,-
TGTGCCAGCTCACTTGGGGACCACACTGAAGCTTTCTTT,CASSLGDHTEAFF,TRBV18,TRBJ1-1,-,-
TGTGCCAGCACCCAATGGCCGGGGCAGGGGACCAACGAGCAGTACTTC,CASTQWPGQGTNEQYF,TRBV5-6,TRBJ2-7,-,-
TGCAGCGTTGTGGGGGAGGACACTGAAGCTTTCTTT,CSVVGEDTEAFF,TRBV29-1,TRBJ1-1,-,-
TGTGCCTGGACCCTCGACAAAAACATTCAGTACTTC,CAWTLDKNIQYF,TRBV30,TRBJ2-4,-,-
TGTGCCAGCAGCCGGCTAGGGGTCACCTTC,CASSRLGVTF,TRBV5-8,TRBJ1-2,-,-
TGTGCCAGCAGTTTATACGGGACAGGGAATGAAGCTTTCTTT,CASSLYGTGNEAFF,TRBV27,TRBJ1-1,-,TRBD1
TGTGCCAGCAGCACCTCGGACTTCTCTGGGGCCAACGTCCTGACTTTC,CASSTSDFSGANVLTF,TRBV9,TRBJ2-6,once,-
TGTGCCAGCAGTTATTTCACTAGCGGCACCTACGAGCAGTACTTC,CASSYFTSGTYEQYF,TRBV6-5,TRBJ2-7,-,TRBD2
TGTGCCAGCAGTTGGACTAGCGGGAGAGAGACCCAGTACTTC,CASSWTSGRETQYF,TRBV6-5,TRBJ2-5,-,TRBD2